This TCR beta chain was captured by sequencing in a study of blood T cell repertoires in COVID-19. Study summary: T cells, B-cell-depleted T cells, or PBMCs provided the cDNA or gDNA that served as material.

Germline-derived CDR1 and CDR2 are LGHNA and YSLEER. Trimming shortened V by 0 bases and J by 5 bases, and 19 bases separated the two germline ends. The CDR3 totals 17 residues. As handled by the study authors: Reference gene primer amplification gave estimated nucleated cell counts. Assay used: immunoSEQ multiplex PCR; TCRdb lists only in-frame clones, some missing. V and J calls and clone size are given by that table; D and trimming were obtained from the DNA. The table lists 200,000 to 250,000 clones, around 85% of them singletons. V gene TRBV4-3 combines with J gene TRBJ1-2; perhaps TRBD1 as D (6 bases). This clonotype was sampled from a woman aged 50 to 60 with acute or convalescent COVID-19. Sequencing was carried out using peripheral blood. The CDR3 DNA reads as TGCGCCAGCAGCCAAGATGGGACACAGCTGGGGGTATATGGCTACACCTTC. Amino acids: CASSQDGTQLGVYGYTF.